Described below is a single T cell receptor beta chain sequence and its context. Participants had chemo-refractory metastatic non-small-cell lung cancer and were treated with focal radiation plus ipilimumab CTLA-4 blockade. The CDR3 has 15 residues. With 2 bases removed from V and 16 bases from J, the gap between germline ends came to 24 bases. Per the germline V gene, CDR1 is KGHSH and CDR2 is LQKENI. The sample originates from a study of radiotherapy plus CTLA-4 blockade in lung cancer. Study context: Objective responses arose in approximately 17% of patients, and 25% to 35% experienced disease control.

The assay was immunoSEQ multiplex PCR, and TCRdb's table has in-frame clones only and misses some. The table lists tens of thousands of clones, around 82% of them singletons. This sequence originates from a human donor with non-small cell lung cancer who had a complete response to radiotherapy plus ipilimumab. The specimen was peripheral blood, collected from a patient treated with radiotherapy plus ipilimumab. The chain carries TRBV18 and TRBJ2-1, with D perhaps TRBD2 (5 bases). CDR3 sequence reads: CASSPSPHSGNRLFF. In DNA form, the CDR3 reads TGTGCCAGCTCACCATCCCCACATTCCGGGAATAGGCTATTCTTC.